This T cell receptor beta chain was observed in a study of cytotoxic CD8 clonotypes in ibrutinib-treated CLL. Study context: The average sample held roughly 250,000 productive templates and more than 80,000 productive rearrangements.

Clones were read by immunoSEQ multiplex PCR, and TCRdb kept only the in-frame ones, dropping some. The table includes 40,000 or so clones, 55% to 75% detected once. The receptor was isolated from a human donor with chronic lymphocytic leukemia. Source: PBMCs, taken after 12 months of ibrutinib treatment.

CDR3 in amino acids: CASRSNYGYTF. In DNA, the CDR3 is TGTGCCAGCAGAAGCAACTATGGCTACACCTTC. V usage is TRBV6-5 and J usage is TRBJ1-2, with D unclear. This CDR3 region has 11 residues. Germline V gene sequence: CDR1 MNHEY, CDR2 SVGAGI. The germline V and J ends were trimmed by 6 bases and 2 bases, with 4 bases remaining between them.